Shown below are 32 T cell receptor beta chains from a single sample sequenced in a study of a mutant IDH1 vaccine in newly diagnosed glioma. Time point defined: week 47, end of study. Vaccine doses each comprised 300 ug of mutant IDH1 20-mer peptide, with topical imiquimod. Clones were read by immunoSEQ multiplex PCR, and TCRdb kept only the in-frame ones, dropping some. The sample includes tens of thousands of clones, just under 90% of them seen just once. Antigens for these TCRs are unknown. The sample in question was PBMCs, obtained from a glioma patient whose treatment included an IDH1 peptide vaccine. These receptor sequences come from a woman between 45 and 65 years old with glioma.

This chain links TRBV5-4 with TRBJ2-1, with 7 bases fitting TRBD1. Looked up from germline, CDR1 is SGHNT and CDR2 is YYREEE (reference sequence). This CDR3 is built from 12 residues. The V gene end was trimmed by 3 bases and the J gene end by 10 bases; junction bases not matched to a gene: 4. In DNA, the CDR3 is TGTGCCAGCAGCTCTGGACAGGAGGAGCAGTTCTTC. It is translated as CASSSGQEEQFF.

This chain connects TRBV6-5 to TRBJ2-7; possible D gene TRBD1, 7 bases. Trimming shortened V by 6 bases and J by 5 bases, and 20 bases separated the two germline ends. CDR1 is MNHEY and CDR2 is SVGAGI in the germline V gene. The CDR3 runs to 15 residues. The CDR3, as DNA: TGTGCCAGCAGGGTCAGGGGGGAGGCTCTGCACGAGCAGTACTTC. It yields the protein CASRVRGEALHEQYF.

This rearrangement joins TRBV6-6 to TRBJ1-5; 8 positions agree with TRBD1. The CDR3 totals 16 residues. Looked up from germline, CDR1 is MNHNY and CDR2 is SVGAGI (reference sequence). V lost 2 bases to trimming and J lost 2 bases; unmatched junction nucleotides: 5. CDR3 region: CASSYPQGGGNQPQHF. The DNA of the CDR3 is TGTGCCAGCAGTTACCCACAGGGGGGCGGCAATCAGCCCCAGCATTTT.

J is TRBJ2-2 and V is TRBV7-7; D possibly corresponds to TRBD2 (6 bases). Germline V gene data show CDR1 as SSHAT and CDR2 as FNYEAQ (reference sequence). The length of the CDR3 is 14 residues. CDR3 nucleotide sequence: TGTGCTACCCGGGGGATTGCGAACACCGGGGAGCTGTTTTTT. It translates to CATRGIANTGELFF.

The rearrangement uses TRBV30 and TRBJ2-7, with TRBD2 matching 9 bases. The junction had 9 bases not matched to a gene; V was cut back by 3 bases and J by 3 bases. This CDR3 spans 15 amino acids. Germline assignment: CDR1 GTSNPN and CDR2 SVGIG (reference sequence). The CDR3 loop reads CAWRRGGLALYEQYF. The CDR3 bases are TGTGCCTGGAGGAGGGGGGGACTAGCACTCTACGAGCAGTACTTC.

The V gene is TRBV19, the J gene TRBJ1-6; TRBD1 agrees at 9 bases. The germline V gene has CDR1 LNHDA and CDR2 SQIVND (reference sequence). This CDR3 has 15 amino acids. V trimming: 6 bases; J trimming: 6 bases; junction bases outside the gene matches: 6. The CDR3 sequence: CASRDRGRTNSPLHF. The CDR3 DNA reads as TGTGCCAGTAGGGACAGGGGCCGAACTAATTCACCCCTCCACTTT.

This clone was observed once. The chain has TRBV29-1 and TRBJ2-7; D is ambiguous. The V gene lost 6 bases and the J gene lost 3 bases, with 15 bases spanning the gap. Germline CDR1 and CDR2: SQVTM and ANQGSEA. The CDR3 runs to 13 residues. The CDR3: CSVVGQDGYEQYF. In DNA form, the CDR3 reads TGCAGCGTGGTGGGCCAGGATGGCTACGAGCAGTACTTC.

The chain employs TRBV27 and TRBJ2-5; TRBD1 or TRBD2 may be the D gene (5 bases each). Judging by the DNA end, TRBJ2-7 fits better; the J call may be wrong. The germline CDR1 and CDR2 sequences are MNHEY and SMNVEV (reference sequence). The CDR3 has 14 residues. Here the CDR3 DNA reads TGTGCCAGCAGTTTAGGGGGAGCCCTCTACGAGCAGTACTTC. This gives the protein CASSLGGALYEQYF.

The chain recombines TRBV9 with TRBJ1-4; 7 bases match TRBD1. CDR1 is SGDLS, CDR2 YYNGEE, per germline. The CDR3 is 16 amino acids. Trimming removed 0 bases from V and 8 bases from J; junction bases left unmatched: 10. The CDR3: CASSVGVSGGREKLFF. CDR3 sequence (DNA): TGTGCCAGCAGCGTAGGTGTGTCAGGGGGTCGGGAAAAACTGTTTTTT.

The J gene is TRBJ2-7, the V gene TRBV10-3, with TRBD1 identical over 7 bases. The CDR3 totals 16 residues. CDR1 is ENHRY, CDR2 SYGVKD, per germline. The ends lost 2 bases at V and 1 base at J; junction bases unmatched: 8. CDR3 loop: CAISEGTGTASYEQYF. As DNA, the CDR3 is TGTGCCATCAGTGAGGGAACCGGGACAGCTTCCTACGAGCAGTACTTC.

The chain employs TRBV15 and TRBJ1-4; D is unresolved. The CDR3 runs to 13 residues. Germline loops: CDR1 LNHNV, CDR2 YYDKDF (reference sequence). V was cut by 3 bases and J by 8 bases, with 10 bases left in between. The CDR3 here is CATSRGSGEKLFF. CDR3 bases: TGTGCCACCAGCAGGGGGAGCGGGGAAAAACTGTTTTTT.

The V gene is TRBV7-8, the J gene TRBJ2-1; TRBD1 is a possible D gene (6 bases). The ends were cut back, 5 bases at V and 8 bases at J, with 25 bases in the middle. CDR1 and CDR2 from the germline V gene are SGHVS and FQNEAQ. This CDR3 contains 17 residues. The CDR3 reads CASSPYRVMGAGYEQFF. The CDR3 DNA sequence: TGTGCCAGCAGCCCCTACCGGGTGATGGGGGCAGGGTATGAGCAGTTCTTC.

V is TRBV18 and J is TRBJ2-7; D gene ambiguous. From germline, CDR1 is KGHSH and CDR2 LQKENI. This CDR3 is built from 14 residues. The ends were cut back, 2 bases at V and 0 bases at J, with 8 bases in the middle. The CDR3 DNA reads TGTGCCAGCTCACCAAGCCGAAGCTCCTACGAGCAGTACTTC. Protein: CASSPSRSSYEQYF.

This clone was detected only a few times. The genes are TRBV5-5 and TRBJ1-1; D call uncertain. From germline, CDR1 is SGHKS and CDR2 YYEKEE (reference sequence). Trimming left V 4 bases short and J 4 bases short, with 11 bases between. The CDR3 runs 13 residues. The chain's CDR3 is CASSTVRATEAFF. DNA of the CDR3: TGTGCCAGCAGCACAGTCCGGGCCACTGAAGCTTTCTTT.

CDR3 in DNA: TGTGCCAGCACCATTCCAGGGGGCTGGGGCTATGGCTACACCTTC. This gives the protein CASTIPGGWGYGYTF. The V and J genes are TRBV28 and TRBJ1-2; 8 bases are a match to TRBD1. Looked up from germline, CDR1 is MDHEN and CDR2 is SYDVKM. V trimming: 7 bases; J trimming: 4 bases; junction bases outside the gene matches: 11. The CDR3 extends over 15 amino acids.

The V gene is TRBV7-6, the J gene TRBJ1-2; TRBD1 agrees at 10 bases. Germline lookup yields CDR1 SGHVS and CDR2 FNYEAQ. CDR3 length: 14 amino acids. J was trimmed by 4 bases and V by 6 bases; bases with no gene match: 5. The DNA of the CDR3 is TGTGCCAGCAGTTCGACAGGGGGCGGCTATGGCTACACCTTC. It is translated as CASSSTGGGYGYTF.

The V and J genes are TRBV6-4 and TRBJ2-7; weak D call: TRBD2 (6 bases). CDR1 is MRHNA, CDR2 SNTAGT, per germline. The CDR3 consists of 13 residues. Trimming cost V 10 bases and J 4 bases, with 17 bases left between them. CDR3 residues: CAIAGLEAYEQYF. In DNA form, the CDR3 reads TGTGCCATCGCGGGGCTAGAGGCTTACGAGCAGTACTTC.

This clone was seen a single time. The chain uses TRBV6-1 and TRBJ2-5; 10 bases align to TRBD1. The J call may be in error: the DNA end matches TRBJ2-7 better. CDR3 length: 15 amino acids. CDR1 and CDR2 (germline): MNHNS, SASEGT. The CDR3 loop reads CASSASGTGDYEQYF. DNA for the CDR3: TGTGCCAGCAGTGCTTCCGGGACAGGGGACTACGAGCAGTACTTC.

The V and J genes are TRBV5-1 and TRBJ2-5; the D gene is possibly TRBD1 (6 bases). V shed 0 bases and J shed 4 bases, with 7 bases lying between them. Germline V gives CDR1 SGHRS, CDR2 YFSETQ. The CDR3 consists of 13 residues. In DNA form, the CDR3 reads TGCGCCAGCAGCTTGGTAGGGGGAGAGACCCAGTACTTC. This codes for CASSLVGGETQYF.

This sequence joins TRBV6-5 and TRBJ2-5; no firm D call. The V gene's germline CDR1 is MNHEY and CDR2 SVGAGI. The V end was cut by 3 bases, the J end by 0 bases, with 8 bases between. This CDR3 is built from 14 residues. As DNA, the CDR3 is TGTGCCAGCAGTTATCGCCGGAACCAAGAGACCCAGTACTTC. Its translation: CASSYRRNQETQYF.

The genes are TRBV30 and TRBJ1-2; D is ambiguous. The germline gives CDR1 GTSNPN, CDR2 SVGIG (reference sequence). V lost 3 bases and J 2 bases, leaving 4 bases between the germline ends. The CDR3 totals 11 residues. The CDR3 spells CAWRENYGYTF. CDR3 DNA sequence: TGTGCCTGGAGAGAAAACTATGGCTACACCTTC.

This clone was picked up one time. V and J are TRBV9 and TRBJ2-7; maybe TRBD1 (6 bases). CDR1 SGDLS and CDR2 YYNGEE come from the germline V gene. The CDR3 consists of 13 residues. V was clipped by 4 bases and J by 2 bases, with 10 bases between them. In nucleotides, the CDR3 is TGTGCCAGCAGCAACGGACAGACCTACGAGCAGTACTTC. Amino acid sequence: CASSNGQTYEQYF.

CDR3 sequence (DNA): TGTGCCAGCAGCTCTGGACAGTTCCCGAACACTGAAGCTTTCTTT. This codes for CASSSGQFPNTEAFF. The chain joins TRBV5-4 to TRBJ1-1; TRBD1 might be the D (6 bases). The CDR3 extends over 15 amino acids. Trimming took 3 bases from V and 1 from J, leaving 13 bases between them. Germline lookup yields CDR1 SGHNT and CDR2 YYREEE (reference sequence).

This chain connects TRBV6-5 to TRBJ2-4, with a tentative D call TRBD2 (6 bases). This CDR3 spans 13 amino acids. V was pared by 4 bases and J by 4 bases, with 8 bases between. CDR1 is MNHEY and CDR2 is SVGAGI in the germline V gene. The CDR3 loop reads CASSSGDKNIQYF. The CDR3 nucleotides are TGTGCCAGCAGTTCGGGGGATAAAAACATTCAGTACTTC.

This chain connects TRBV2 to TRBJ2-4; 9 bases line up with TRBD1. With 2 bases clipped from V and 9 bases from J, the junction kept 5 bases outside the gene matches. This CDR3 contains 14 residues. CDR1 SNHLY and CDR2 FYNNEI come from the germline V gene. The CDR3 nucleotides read TGTGCCAGCAGTGAACCGGGACAGGGAGGCATTCAGTACTTC. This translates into CASSEPGQGGIQYF.

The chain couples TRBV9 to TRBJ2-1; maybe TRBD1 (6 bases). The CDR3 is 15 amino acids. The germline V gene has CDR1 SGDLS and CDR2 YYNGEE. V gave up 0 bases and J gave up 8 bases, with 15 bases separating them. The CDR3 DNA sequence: TGTGCCAGCAGCGTAGTGGGGCAGGGGTACGATGAGCAGTTCTTC. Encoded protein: CASSVVGQGYDEQFF. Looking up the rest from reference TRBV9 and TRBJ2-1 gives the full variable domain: DSGVTQTPKHLITATGQRVTLRCSPRSGDLSVYWYQQSLDQGLQFLIQYYNGEERAKGNILERFSAQQFPDLHSELNLSSLELGDSALYFCASSVVGQGYDEQFFGPGTRLTVL.

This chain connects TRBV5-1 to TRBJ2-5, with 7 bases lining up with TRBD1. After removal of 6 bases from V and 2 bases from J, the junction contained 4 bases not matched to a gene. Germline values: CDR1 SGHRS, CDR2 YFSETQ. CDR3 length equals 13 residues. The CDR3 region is CASTRQGQETQYF. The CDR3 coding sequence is TGCGCCAGCACCCGACAGGGTCAAGAGACCCAGTACTTC.

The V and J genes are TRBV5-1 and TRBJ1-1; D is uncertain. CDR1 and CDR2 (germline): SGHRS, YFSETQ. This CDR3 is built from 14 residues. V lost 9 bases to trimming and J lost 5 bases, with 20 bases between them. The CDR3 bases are TGCGCCACCTCACCCGGGGAAGGGTTGACTGAAGCTTTCTTT. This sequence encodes CATSPGEGLTEAFF.

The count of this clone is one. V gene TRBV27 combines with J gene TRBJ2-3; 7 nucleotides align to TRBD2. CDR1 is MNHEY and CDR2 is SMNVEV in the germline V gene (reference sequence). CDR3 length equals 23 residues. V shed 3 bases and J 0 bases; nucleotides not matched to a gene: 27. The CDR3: CASSFRPPGRVDQAYSSTDTQYF. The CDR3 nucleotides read TGTGCCAGCAGTTTTCGGCCACCGGGGAGGGTCGATCAAGCCTACTCTAGCACAGATACGCAGTATTTT.

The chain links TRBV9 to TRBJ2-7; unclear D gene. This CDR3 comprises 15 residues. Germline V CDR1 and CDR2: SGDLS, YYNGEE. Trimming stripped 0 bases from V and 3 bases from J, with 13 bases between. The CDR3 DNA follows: TGTGCCAGCAGCGTAGGCGTGGTTAGAATCTACGAGCAGTACTTC. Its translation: CASSVGVVRIYEQYF.

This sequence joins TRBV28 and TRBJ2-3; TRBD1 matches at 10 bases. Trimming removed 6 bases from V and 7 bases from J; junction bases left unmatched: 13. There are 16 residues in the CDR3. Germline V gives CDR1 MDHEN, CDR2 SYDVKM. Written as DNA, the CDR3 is TGTGCCAGCAGCGGCGGGGCGGGACAGGGGTTCAATACGCAGTATTTT. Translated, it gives CASSGGAGQGFNTQYF.

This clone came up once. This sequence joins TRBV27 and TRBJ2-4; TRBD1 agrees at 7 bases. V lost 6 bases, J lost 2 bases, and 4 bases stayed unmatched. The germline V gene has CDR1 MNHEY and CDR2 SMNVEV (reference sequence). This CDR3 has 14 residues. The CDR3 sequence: CASRQGSPKNIQYF. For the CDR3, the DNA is TGTGCCAGCAGACAGGGGTCTCCCAAAAACATTCAGTACTTC.